These T cell receptor beta chains were read from a single sample in a study of T cells in Graves' hyperthyroidism and ophthalmopathy. TCRdb re-analysed the multiplex PCR reads in MiXCR, keeping a single row per CDR3 protein. The profile shows about 410,000 distinct CDR3 sequences, 14% to 15% of them singletons. Input material: blood. These TCRs come from a man between 18 and 29 years old with Graves' ophthalmopathy. The CDR3 runs from the conserved cysteine through the conserved F or W. Fields, in order: CDR3 DNA, CDR3 protein, clone size, J gene, V gene, D gene. The D gene is left open where the match is weak. Expanded clones are given a class, and other clones once, few, many or no size at all.

CDR3nt: TGTGCCAGCAGCTTAGTGGCTCAGGCCGCCTACGAGCAGTACTTC
CDR3aa: CASSLVAQAAYEQYF
abundance: few
j_gene: TRBJ2-7
v_gene: TRBV7-9
d_gene: NA

CDR3nt: TGCAGTGCTAGCCTCCCCTTAGATAGTGAAAAACTGTTTTTT
CDR3aa: CSASLPLDSEKLFF
abundance: many
j_gene: TRBJ1-4
v_gene: TRBV20-1
d_gene: NA

CDR3nt: TGTGCCAGCAGCTTAGAGCCAGACAATGAGCAGTTCTTC
CDR3aa: CASSLEPDNEQFF
abundance: many
j_gene: TRBJ2-1
v_gene: TRBV11-3
d_gene: NA

CDR3nt: TGCAGTGCCCACAGCGGGAGCTCCCAAGAGACCCAGTACTTC
CDR3aa: CSAHSGSSQETQYF
abundance: few
j_gene: TRBJ2-5
v_gene: TRBV20-1
d_gene: TRBD2

CDR3nt: TGTGCCAGCAGCCCTCCCGTTCTGGGGCCAAGGCACGAGCAGTACTTC
CDR3aa: CASSPPVLGPRHEQYF
abundance: NA
j_gene: TRBJ2-7
v_gene: TRBV5-5
d_gene: NA

CDR3nt: TGCGCCAGCAGTGAGTCGCAGGGGAATACGCAGTATTTT
CDR3aa: CASSESQGNTQYF
abundance: NA
j_gene: TRBJ2-3
v_gene: TRBV10-1
d_gene: NA

CDR3nt: TGTGCCAGCAGCGCGGGACCCCAAACCTACGAGCAGTACTTC
CDR3aa: CASSAGPQTYEQYF
abundance: many
j_gene: TRBJ2-7
v_gene: TRBV7-3
d_gene: NA

CDR3nt: TGCGCCAGCAGCCCGGGACTGGACTCTGGAAACACCATATATTTT
CDR3aa: CASSPGLDSGNTIYF
abundance: NA
j_gene: TRBJ1-3
v_gene: TRBV7-9
d_gene: NA

CDR3nt: TGTGCCAGCAGAAGACTAGCGGGAGTAGGAGAGGAGACCCAGTACTTC
CDR3aa: CASRRLAGVGEETQYF
abundance: few
j_gene: TRBJ2-5
v_gene: TRBV6-1
d_gene: TRBD2

CDR3nt: TGTGCCAGCAGGGACAGGGGCTGGAATTCACCCCTCCACTTT
CDR3aa: CASRDRGWNSPLHF
abundance: many
j_gene: TRBJ1-6
v_gene: TRBV12-3/TRBV12-4
d_gene: TRBD1

CDR3nt: TGTGCCAGCAGTTCCCGGACAGTTCCCGGCCCCGGGGAGCTGTTTTTT
CDR3aa: CASSSRTVPGPGELFF
abundance: NA
j_gene: TRBJ2-2
v_gene: TRBV27
d_gene: NA

CDR3nt: TGTGCCAGCAGCGGGGGACTAGCGGGAGGAGCAGATACGCAGTATTTT
CDR3aa: CASSGGLAGGADTQYF
abundance: NA
j_gene: TRBJ2-3
v_gene: TRBV7-6
d_gene: TRBD2

CDR3nt: TGTGCCAGCAGTTACTCTGGGACAGGGGTGGACACCATATATTTT
CDR3aa: CASSYSGTGVDTIYF
abundance: NA
j_gene: TRBJ1-3
v_gene: TRBV6-5
d_gene: TRBD1

CDR3nt: TGTGCCAGCAGCTCGACTACCCTGGGGACAGCTGGCTACACCTTC
CDR3aa: CASSSTTLGTAGYTF
abundance: NA
j_gene: TRBJ1-2
v_gene: TRBV11-3
d_gene: TRBD1

CDR3nt: TGCGCCAGCAGCCCGAGAGTAGCGAGCAATGAGCAGTTCTTC
CDR3aa: CASSPRVASNEQFF
abundance: NA
j_gene: TRBJ2-1
v_gene: TRBV4-1
d_gene: NA

CDR3nt: TGTGCCAGCAGCCGAGGACTAGGGGACTACGAGCAGTACTTC
CDR3aa: CASSRGLGDYEQYF
abundance: NA
j_gene: TRBJ2-7
v_gene: TRBV3-1
d_gene: TRBD2

CDR3nt: TGTGCCAGCAGTGACCTCCAGCCAGACATAGCTCATAGCACAGATACGCAGTATTTT
CDR3aa: CASSDLQPDIAHSTDTQYF
abundance: many
j_gene: TRBJ2-3
v_gene: TRBV6-4
d_gene: NA

CDR3nt: TGTGCCAGCTCACCAAGGTCTGGCTACACCTTC
CDR3aa: CASSPRSGYTF
abundance: many
j_gene: TRBJ1-2
v_gene: TRBV18
d_gene: NA

CDR3nt: TGTGCCAGCAGCGCGGGACTAGCGGTTCAAGAGACCCAGTACTTC
CDR3aa: CASSAGLAVQETQYF
abundance: many
j_gene: TRBJ2-5
v_gene: TRBV9
d_gene: TRBD2

CDR3nt: TGTGCCAGCAGTTCCGGACTAGCGGAGTCCAATGAGCAGTTCTTC
CDR3aa: CASSSGLAESNEQFF
abundance: many
j_gene: TRBJ2-1
v_gene: TRBV6-2/TRBV6-3
d_gene: TRBD2

CDR3nt: TGCGCCACCAGCCGGGACCTCAAAGGAGCTTTCTTT
CDR3aa: CATSRDLKGAFF
abundance: many
j_gene: TRBJ1-1
v_gene: TRBV10-1
d_gene: NA

CDR3nt: TGCAGTGTCGCACCTTCGTCCTATGGCTACACCTTC
CDR3aa: CSVAPSSYGYTF
abundance: many
j_gene: TRBJ1-2
v_gene: TRBV20-1
d_gene: NA

CDR3nt: TGCAGTGCTAGACTAGCGGGAGGGTCGGGGGAGACCCAGTACTTC
CDR3aa: CSARLAGGSGETQYF
abundance: many
j_gene: TRBJ2-5
v_gene: TRBV20-1
d_gene: TRBD2

CDR3nt: TGTGCCAGCCTACCCGGGGGTAGCGGTGGGGCCAACGTCCTGACTTTC
CDR3aa: CASLPGGSGGANVLTF
abundance: many
j_gene: TRBJ2-6
v_gene: TRBV11-3
d_gene: NA

CDR3nt: TGCGCCGGCAGCTTGGCGGAGGACCACAGCTATGCCTACGAGCAGTACTTC
CDR3aa: CAGSLAEDHSYAYEQYF
abundance: NA
j_gene: TRBJ2-7
v_gene: TRBV5-1
d_gene: NA

CDR3nt: TGTGCCAGCAGCGTTAGCCGGACAGGGGGCTTTAATGAGCAGTTCTTC
CDR3aa: CASSVSRTGGFNEQFF
abundance: many
j_gene: TRBJ2-1
v_gene: TRBV7-8
d_gene: TRBD1

CDR3nt: TGTGCCAGCAGCTTAGACCAGGGCGGAAAGACCCAGTACTTC
CDR3aa: CASSLDQGGKTQYF
abundance: many
j_gene: TRBJ2-5
v_gene: TRBV28
d_gene: NA

CDR3nt: TGTGCCAGCAGGCCCTCCGGGACTAGCGGGGCAAATGAGCAGTTCTTC
CDR3aa: CASRPSGTSGANEQFF
abundance: many
j_gene: TRBJ2-1
v_gene: TRBV11-2
d_gene: TRBD2

CDR3nt: TGTGCCAGCTCAGCGGACAGGGTAAACGCCTACGAGCAGTGCTTC
CDR3aa: CASSADRVNAYEQCF
abundance: NA
j_gene: TRBJ2-7
v_gene: TRBV18
d_gene: TRBD1